Following are 18 T cell receptor beta chains from one sample sequenced in a study of graft-versus-host responses after intestinal transplantation. The protocol was immunoSEQ multiplex PCR, while the TCRdb copy is restricted to in-frame clones and leaves out a portion. The sample lists 45,000 to 60,000 clones; about nine tenths were seen once. Their antigens remain unidentified. Sequencing was performed on unstimulated CD4+ T cells sorted from spleen or lymph node cells, taken before transplant. These TCRs come from a human donor who was the organ donor for an intestinal transplant.

This chain connects TRBV10-3 to TRBJ1-5; D might be TRBD1 (5 bases). V was pared by 2 bases and J by 6 bases, with 14 bases between. The germline V gene has CDR1 ENHRY and CDR2 SYGVKD. CDR3 length: 15 residues. The CDR3 DNA follows: TGTGCCATCAGTGAGGGCTTATTAGACAGTCAGCCCCAGCATTTT. Its protein product is CAISEGLLDSQPQHF.

The gene calls are TRBV27 and TRBJ2-7; possibly TRBD2 for D (5 bases). V was clipped by 3 bases and J by 1 base, with 10 bases between them. The CDR3 totals 14 residues. The germline gives CDR1 MNHEY, CDR2 SMNVEV (reference sequence). As DNA, the CDR3 is TGTGCCAGCAGTTTTTTAACGGGATCCTACGAGCAGTACTTC. This encodes CASSFLTGSYEQYF.

The chain uses TRBV7-9 and TRBJ2-5; TRBD1 matches 10 bases. The CDR3 is made up of 15 amino acids. Per the germline V gene, CDR1 is SEHNR and CDR2 is FQNEAQ (reference sequence). Trimming at V came to 5 bases and at J to 0 bases, leaving 3 bases not matched to a gene. This CDR3 is CASSEGQGYQETQYF. DNA for the CDR3: TGTGCCAGCAGCGAGGGACAGGGGTACCAAGAGACCCAGTACTTC.

The CDR3 DNA follows: TGTGCCAGCAGCTTACGGGGACAGAGCACAGATACGCAGTATTTT. Its protein product is CASSLRGQSTDTQYF. The rearrangement joins TRBV7-3 to TRBJ2-3, with 7 bases matching TRBD1. J lost 0 bases, V lost 2 bases, and 2 bases had no gene match. This CDR3 has 15 residues. Germline V gene lookup returns CDR1 SGHTA and CDR2 FQGTGA.

The chain uses TRBV5-4 and TRBJ1-1; TRBD1 might be the D (6 bases). The CDR3 spans 13 residues. Trimming cost V 1 base and J 6 bases, with 10 bases left between them. CDR1 and CDR2 (germline): SGHNT, YYREEE (reference sequence). The chain's CDR3 is CASSLPGTSEAFF. Written as DNA, the CDR3 is TGTGCCAGCAGCTTGCCAGGGACATCTGAAGCTTTCTTT.

This clone was picked up one time. V gene TRBV6-1 combines with J gene TRBJ2-7; D is perhaps TRBD2 (5 bases). Deletions cut 4 bases from V and 4 bases from J, with 8 bases between. The CDR3 totals 12 residues. CDR1 is MNHNS, CDR2 SASEGT, per germline. CDR3 residues: CASSGGLYEQYF. The CDR3 bases are TGTGCCAGCAGTGGAGGACTGTACGAGCAGTACTTC.

The rearrangement joins TRBV6-5 to TRBJ2-6; unclear D gene. The V gene lost 5 bases and the J gene lost 1 base, with 6 bases spanning the gap. The germline gives CDR1 MNHEY, CDR2 SVGAGI. The CDR3 sequence is 14 residues long. The CDR3: CASSRPSGANVLTF. In nucleotides, the CDR3 is TGTGCCAGCAGTCGGCCTTCTGGGGCCAACGTCCTGACTTTC.

This clone occurred once. This chain links TRBV4-3 with TRBJ1-4, with D unclear. This CDR3 contains 15 residues. Trimming took off 0 bases at V and 8 bases at J, with 13 bases between the two ends. The V gene's germline CDR1 is LGHNA and CDR2 YSLEER. The CDR3 nucleotides are TGCGCCAGCAGCCAAGATCAGGACGTGTACGAAAAACTGTTTTTT. Translating it yields CASSQDQDVYEKLFF.

The chain joins TRBV14 to TRBJ1-6; 7 nucleotides align to TRBD1. Losses at the gene ends were 4 bases for V and 4 bases for J; bases not matched to a gene: 13. The CDR3 is 18 residues long. Germline CDR1 is SGHDN and CDR2 is FVKESK. The CDR3 coding sequence is TGTGCCAGCAGCCCATCCCGGGAAGGGGGCGGTTATAATTCACCCCTCCACTTT. Protein: CASSPSREGGGYNSPLHF.

This chain connects TRBV28 to TRBJ2-1; TRBD2 aligns across 10 bases. The ends lost 3 bases at V and 7 bases at J; junction bases unmatched: 15. Germline assignment: CDR1 MDHEN and CDR2 SYDVKM. The CDR3 totals 18 residues. The CDR3 DNA reads TGTGCCAGCAGTTTGATCTTAAGCGGGCTAGCGGGAGTAAATGAGCAGTTCTTC. It specifies CASSLILSGLAGVNEQFF.

V and J are TRBV6-1 and TRBJ2-2; 9 nucleotides line up with TRBD2. Germline V gene sequence: CDR1 MNHNS, CDR2 SASEGT. With V trimmed by 4 bases and J by 4 bases, 4 bases remained unmatched. The CDR3 length is 15 residues. DNA of the CDR3: TGTGCCAGCAGTGGAGCGGGAGGCCGCACCGGGGAGCTGTTTTTT. Its translation: CASSGAGGRTGELFF.

This clone was recorded only once. CDR3 sequence reads: CASSFLYVGAQHF. The CDR3 DNA follows: TGTGCCAGCAGTTTCCTCTACGTGGGAGCCCAGCATTTT. The V gene is TRBV5-6, the J gene TRBJ1-5; D not certain. This CDR3 has 13 residues. CDR1 and CDR2 (germline): SGHDT, YYEEEE. With 5 bases removed from V and 11 bases from J, the gap between germline ends came to 17 bases.

This rearrangement joins TRBV7-9 to TRBJ2-1; TRBD2 aligns across 9 bases. The germline V gene has CDR1 SEHNR and CDR2 FQNEAQ (reference sequence). This CDR3 is built from 13 residues. The trim removed 1 base at V and 13 bases at J, leaving 5 bases unmatched. CDR3 in amino acids: CASSLVWREGQFF. The CDR3 bases are TGTGCCAGCAGCTTAGTATGGCGGGAGGGTCAGTTCTTC.

The chain couples TRBV5-1 to TRBJ2-2; D not certain. The CDR3 has 15 amino acids. Germline V gives CDR1 SGHRS, CDR2 YFSETQ. V was trimmed by 1 base and J by 0 bases, leaving 7 bases between them. The chain's CDR3 is CASSLTPSNTGELFF. DNA of the CDR3: TGCGCCAGCAGCTTGACCCCCTCGAACACCGGGGAGCTGTTTTTT. Together with reference TRBV5-1 and TRBJ2-2, the CDR3 gives the full variable domain: KAGVTQTPRYLIKTRGQQVTLSCSPISGHRSVSWYQQTPGQGLQFLFEYFSETQRNKGNFPGRFSGRQFSNSRSEMNVSTLELGDSALYLCASSLTPSNTGELFFGEGSRLTVL.

The V gene is TRBV7-2, the J gene TRBJ2-5; the D gene is possibly TRBD2 (5 bases). There are 12 residues in the CDR3. V was clipped by 0 bases and J by 10 bases, with 9 bases between them. Per germline, CDR1 SGHTA and CDR2 FQGNSA. CDR3 bases: TGTGCCAGCAGCTTAGCCACTAGAGTCCAGTACTTC. This sequence encodes CASSLATRVQYF.

The chain uses TRBV5-1 and TRBJ1-4; the D gene is possibly TRBD1 (6 bases). Germline CDR1 is SGHRS and CDR2 is YFSETQ. The CDR3 runs 14 residues. Trimming removed 4 bases at V and 3 bases at J, with 10 bases between. CDR3 nucleotides: TGCGCCAGCAGCATAGGGGGTTCTAATGAAAAACTGTTTTTT. Its translation: CASSIGGSNEKLFF.

The CDR3 DNA sequence: TGTGCCAGCCCAGGCAGGGCGCAAATTAGCTCCTACAATGAGCAGTTCTTC. Protein: CASPGRAQISSYNEQFF. This chain links TRBV28 with TRBJ2-1; perhaps TRBD1 as D (5 bases). Per germline, CDR1 MDHEN and CDR2 SYDVKM. Trimming pared 8 bases from V and 0 bases from J, leaving 20 bases between. This CDR3 is built from 17 residues.

J is TRBJ2-7 and V is TRBV4-1, with TRBD1 matching 8 bases. Per germline, CDR1 MGHRA and CDR2 YSYEKL. The CDR3 loop spans 15 amino acids. V gave up 0 bases and J gave up 1 base; unmatched junction bases: 2. The CDR3 sequence is CASSQDGTGSYEQYF. DNA for the CDR3: TGCGCCAGCAGCCAAGACGGGACAGGTTCCTACGAGCAGTACTTC.